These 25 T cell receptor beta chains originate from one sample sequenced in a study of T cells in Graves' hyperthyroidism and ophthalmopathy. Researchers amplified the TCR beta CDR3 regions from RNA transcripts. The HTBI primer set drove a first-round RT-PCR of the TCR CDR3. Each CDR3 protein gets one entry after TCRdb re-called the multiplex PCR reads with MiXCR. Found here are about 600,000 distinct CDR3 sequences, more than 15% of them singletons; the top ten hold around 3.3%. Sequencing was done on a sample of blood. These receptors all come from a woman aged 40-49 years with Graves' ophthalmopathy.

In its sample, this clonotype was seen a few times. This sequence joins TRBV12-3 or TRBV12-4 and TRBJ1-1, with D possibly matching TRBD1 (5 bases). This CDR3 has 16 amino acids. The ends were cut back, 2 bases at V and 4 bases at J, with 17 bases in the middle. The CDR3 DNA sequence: TGTGCCAGCAGTTTACAGGGTCAGGGAGCAGGCACTGAAGCTTTCTTT. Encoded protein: CASSLQGQGAGTEAFF.

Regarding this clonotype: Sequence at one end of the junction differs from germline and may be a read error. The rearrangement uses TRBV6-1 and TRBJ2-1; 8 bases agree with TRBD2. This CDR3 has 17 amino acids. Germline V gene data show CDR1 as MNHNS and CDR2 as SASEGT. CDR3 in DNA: TGTGCCAGCAGTGAAGGGGGAGCGGGAGATTCCTGCAATGAGCAGTTCTTC. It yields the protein CASSEGGAGDSCNEQFF.

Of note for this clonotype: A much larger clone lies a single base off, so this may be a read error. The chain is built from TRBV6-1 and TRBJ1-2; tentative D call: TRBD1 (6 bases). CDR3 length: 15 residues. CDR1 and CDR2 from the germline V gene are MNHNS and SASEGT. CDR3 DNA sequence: TGTGCCAGCTGTGAAGCCCTGGTGGGGGCCTATGGCTACACCTTC. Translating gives CASCEALVGAYGYTF.

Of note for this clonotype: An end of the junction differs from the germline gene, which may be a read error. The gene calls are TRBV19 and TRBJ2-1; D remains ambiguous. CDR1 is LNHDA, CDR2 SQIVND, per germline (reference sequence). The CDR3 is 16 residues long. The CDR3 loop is CASSTRASWPYDEQFF. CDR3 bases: TGTGCCAGTAGTACCCGGGCGAGCTGGCCCTACGATGAGCAGTTCTTC.

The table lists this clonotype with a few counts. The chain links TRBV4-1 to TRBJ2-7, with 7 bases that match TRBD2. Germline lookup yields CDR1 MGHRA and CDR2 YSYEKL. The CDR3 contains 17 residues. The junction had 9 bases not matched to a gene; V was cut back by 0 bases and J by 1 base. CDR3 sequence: CASSQDSERAGSYEQYF. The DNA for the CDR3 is TGCGCCAGCAGCCAAGATTCCGAGCGAGCGGGATCCTACGAGCAGTACTTC.

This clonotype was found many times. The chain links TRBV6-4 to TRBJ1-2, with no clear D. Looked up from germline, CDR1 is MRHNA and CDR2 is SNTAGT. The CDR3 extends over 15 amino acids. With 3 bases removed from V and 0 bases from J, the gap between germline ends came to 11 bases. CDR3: CASSEGRGPNYGYTF. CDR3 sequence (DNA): TGTGCCAGCAGTGAGGGGAGAGGTCCTAACTATGGCTACACCTTC.

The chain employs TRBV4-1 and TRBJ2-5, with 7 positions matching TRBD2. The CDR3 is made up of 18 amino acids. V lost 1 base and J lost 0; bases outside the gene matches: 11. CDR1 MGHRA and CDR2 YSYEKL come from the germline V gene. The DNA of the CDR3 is TGCGCCAGCAGCCAAGCGGTTGTTGGCGGGGGAGACCAAGAGACCCAGTACTTC. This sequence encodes CASSQAVVGGGDQETQYF.

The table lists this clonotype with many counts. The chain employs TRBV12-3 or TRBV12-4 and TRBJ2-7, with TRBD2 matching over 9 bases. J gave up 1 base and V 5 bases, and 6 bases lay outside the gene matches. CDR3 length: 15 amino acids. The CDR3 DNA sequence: TGTGCCAGCAGTCCGGAGCTAGCGGGGTCCTACGAGCAGTACTTC. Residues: CASSPELAGSYEQYF.

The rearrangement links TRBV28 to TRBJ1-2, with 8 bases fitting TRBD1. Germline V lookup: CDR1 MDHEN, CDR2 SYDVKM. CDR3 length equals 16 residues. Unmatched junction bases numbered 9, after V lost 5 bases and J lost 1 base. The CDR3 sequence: CASSHSGTGVNYGYTF. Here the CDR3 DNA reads TGTGCCAGCAGTCACTCCGGGACAGGAGTTAACTATGGCTACACCTTC.

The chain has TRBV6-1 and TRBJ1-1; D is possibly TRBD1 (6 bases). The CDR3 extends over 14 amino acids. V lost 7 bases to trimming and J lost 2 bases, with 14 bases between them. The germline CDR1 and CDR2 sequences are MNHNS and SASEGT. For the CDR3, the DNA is TGTGCCAGCACCTTACAGGGCGCAAACACTGAAGCTTTCTTT. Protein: CASTLQGANTEAFF.

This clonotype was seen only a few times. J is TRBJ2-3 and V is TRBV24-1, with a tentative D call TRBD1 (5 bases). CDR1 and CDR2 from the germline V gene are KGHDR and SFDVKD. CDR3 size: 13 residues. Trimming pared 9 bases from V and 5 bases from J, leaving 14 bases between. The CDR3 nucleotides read TGTGCCACCGGGGCGAGAGCCCTAGATACGCAGTATTTT. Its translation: CATGARALDTQYF.

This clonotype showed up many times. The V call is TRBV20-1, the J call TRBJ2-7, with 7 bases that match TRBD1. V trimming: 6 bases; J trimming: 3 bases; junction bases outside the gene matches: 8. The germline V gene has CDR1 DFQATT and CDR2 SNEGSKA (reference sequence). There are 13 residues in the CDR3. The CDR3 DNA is TGCAGTGCCCCATCTTGGGACAGCTACGAGCAGTACTTC. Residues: CSAPSWDSYEQYF.

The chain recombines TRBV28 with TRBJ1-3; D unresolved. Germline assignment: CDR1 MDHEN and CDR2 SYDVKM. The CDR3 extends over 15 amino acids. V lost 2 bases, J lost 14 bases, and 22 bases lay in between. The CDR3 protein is CASSLPGGTDTTVYF. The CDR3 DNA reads TGTGCCAGCAGTTTACCCGGTGGCACAGATACGACCGTATATTTT.

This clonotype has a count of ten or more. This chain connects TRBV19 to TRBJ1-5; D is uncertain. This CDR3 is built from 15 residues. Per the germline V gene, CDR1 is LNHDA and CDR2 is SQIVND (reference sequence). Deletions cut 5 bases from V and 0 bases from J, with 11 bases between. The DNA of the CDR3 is TGTGCCAGTAGTTGGATACAGTATAGCAATCAGCCCCAGCATTTT. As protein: CASSWIQYSNQPQHF.

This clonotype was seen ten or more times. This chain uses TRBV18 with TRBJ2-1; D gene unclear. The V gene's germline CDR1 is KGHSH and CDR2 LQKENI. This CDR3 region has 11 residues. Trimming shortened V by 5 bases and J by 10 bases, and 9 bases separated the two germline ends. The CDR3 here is CASSSRWEQFF. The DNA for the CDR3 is TGTGCCAGCTCATCTAGATGGGAGCAGTTCTTC.

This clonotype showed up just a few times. The DNA of the CDR3 is TGTGCCAGCAGTTTTGGGTGGAACAATGAGCAGTTCTTC. This gives the protein CASSFGWNNEQFF. V gene TRBV12-3 or TRBV12-4 combines with J gene TRBJ2-1; D uncertain. CDR3 length: 13 residues. V was clipped by 3 bases and J by 5 bases, with 8 bases between them.

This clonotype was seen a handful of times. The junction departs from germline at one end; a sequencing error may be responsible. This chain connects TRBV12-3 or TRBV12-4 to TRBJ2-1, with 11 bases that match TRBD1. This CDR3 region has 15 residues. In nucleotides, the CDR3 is TGTGCCGGCAGTTCTCCGGGACAGGGGGTCAATGAGCAGTTCTTC. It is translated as CAGSSPGQGVNEQFF.

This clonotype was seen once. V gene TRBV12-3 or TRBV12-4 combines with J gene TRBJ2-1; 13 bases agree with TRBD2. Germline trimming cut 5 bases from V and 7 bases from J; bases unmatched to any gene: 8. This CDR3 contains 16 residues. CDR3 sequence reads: CASSAVGLAGNNEQFF. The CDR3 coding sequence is TGTGCCAGCAGTGCGGTGGGACTAGCGGGAAATAATGAGCAGTTCTTC.

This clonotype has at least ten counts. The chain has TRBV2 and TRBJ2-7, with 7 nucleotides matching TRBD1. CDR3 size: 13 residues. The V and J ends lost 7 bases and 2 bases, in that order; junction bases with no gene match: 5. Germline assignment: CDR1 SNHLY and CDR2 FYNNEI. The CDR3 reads CASKGQSPYEQYF. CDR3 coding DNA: TGTGCCAGCAAGGGACAGAGTCCCTACGAGCAGTACTTC.

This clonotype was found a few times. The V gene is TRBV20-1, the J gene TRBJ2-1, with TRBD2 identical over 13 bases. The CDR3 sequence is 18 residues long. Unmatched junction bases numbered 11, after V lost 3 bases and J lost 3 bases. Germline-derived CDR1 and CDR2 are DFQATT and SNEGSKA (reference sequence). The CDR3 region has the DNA TGCAGTGCTAGTGCAACTAGCGGGAGGGCCCGAAGCTACAATGAGCAGTTCTTC. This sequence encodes CSASATSGRARSYNEQFF.

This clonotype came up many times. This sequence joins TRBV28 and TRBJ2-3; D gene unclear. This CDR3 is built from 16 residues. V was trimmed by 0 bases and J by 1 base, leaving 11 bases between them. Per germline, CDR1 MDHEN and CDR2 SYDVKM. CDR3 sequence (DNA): TGTGCCAGCAGTTTATGGGCAGTCCAGGGCACAGATACGCAGTATTTT. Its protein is CASSLWAVQGTDTQYF.

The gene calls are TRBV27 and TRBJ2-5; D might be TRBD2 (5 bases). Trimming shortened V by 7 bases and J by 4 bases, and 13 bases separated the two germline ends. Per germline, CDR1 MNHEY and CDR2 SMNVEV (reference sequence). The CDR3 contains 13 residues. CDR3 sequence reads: CASMWRGGETQYF. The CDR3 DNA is TGTGCCAGCATGTGGCGTGGAGGAGAGACCCAGTACTTC.

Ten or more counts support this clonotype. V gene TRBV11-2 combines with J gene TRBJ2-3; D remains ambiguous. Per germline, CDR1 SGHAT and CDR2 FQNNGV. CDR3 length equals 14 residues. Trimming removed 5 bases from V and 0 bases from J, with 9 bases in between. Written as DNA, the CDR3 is TGTGCCAGCAGCCAAGGGTGGAGCACAGATACGCAGTATTTT. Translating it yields CASSQGWSTDTQYF.

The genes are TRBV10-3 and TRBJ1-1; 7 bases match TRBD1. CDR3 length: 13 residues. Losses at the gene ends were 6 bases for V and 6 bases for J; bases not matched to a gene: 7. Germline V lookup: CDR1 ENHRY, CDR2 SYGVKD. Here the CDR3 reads CAIRPPDRSEAFF. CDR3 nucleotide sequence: TGTGCCATCAGACCCCCGGACAGGTCTGAAGCTTTCTTT.

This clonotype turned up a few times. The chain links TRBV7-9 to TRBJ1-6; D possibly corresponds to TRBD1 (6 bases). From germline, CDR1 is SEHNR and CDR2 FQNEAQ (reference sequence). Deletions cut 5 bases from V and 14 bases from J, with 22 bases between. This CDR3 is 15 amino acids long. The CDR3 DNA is TGTGCCAGCAGCCTAAGGACAGCCCCTCAGGAAACCCTCCACTTT. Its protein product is CASSLRTAPQETLHF.